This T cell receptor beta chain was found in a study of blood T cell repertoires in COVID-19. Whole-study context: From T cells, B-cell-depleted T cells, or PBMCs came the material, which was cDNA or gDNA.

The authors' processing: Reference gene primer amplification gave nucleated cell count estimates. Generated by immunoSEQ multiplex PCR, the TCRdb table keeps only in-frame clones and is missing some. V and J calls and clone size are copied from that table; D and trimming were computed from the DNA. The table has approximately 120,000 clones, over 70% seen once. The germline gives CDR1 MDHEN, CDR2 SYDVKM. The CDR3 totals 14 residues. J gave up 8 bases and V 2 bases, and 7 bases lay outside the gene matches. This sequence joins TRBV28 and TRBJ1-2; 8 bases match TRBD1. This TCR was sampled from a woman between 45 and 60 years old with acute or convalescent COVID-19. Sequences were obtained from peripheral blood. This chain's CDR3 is CASSLPPRGLGYTF. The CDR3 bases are TGTGCCAGCAGTTTACCCCCCAGGGGGCTAGGCTACACCTTC.